These 32 T cell receptor beta chains were sequenced from one sample in a study of human T cells and chemical hapten exposure (dated by TCRdb to the early 2020s). The library was made by RACE. Instrument on record: NextSeq 500. In-frame beta chains were kept once TCRdb had trimmed the public reads at Q25 with fastp and called clones with MiXCR. Records with the same CDR3 protein are collapsed into one entry carrying the most frequent genes and DNA. The sample yields fewer than 100,000 distinct CDR3 sequences; 12% were counted once. 3.5% of the sample is taken by the ten largest. Read against the paper, the sample's time point label means: patch test 1, 2 weeks after DPC sensitization. This specimen's treatment or condition label, interpreted: therapeutic diphenylcyclopropenone sensitization with weekly scalp DPC. The material was whole blood, obtained in connection with sensitization to the hapten diphenylcyclopropenone (DPC). All receptors come from a woman in her sixties with alopecia areata. Some clones in this sample may be carry-over from other donors' samples.

In this sample, this clonotype turned up a few times. The chain carries TRBV29-1 and TRBJ2-3, with 12 bases identical to TRBD2. Losses at the gene ends were 6 bases for V and 2 bases for J; bases not matched to a gene: 6. The CDR3 contains 15 residues. CDR1 is SQVTM, CDR2 ANQGSEA, per germline. The CDR3 region is CSVGRLAGATDTQYF. The DNA of the CDR3 is TGCAGCGTCGGGAGACTAGCGGGGGCCACAGATACGCAGTATTTT.

This clonotype was counted many times. The J gene is TRBJ1-5, the V gene TRBV6-6; D is unclear. Germline V gives CDR1 MNHNY, CDR2 SVGAGI (reference sequence). CDR3 length equals 13 residues. V lost 8 bases and J lost 7, with 15 bases in between. CDR3 sequence reads: CASRYSSRQPQHF. The CDR3 nucleotides are TGTGCCAGCCGATACAGTTCAAGACAGCCCCAGCATTTT.

This clonotype was picked up many times. J is TRBJ1-1 and V is TRBV10-3; 10 bases line up with TRBD1. V dropped 10 bases and J dropped 4; count of bases not matched to a gene: 6. The germline gives CDR1 ENHRY, CDR2 SYGVKD. The CDR3 has 13 amino acids. DNA for the CDR3: TGTGCCACTGTAGGACAGGGGGTCACTGAAGCTTTCTTT. The encoded protein is CATVGQGVTEAFF.

V gene TRBV6-2 or TRBV6-3 combines with J gene TRBJ2-7; D not certain. V was pared by 2 bases and J by 2 bases, with 13 bases between. The germline V gene encodes CDR1 MNHEY and CDR2 SVGEGT. The CDR3 spans 15 residues. In DNA, the CDR3 is TGTGCCAGCAGTTACCCCCCGGCAGGAGCCTACGAGCAGTACTTC. It specifies CASSYPPAGAYEQYF.

The rearrangement links TRBV30 to TRBJ2-5; 9 nucleotides align to TRBD2. In germline, CDR1 is GTSNPN, CDR2 SVGIG (reference sequence). The CDR3 runs 20 residues. V gave up 2 bases and J gave up 4 bases; unmatched junction bases: 23. CDR3 amino acids: CAWSTPGATSGYSFGETQYF. DNA of the CDR3: TGTGCCTGGAGTACCCCCGGTGCGACTAGCGGATACTCCTTCGGAGAGACCCAGTACTTC. The full variable domain, completed using reference TRBV30 and TRBJ2-5, is SQTIHQWPATLVQPVGSPLSLECTVEGTSNPNLYWYRQAAGRGLQLLFYSVGIGQISSEVPQNLSASRPQDRQFILSSKKLLLSDSGFYLCAWSTPGATSGYSFGETQYFGPGTRLLVL.

This clonotype was observed at least ten times. The gene calls are TRBV18 and TRBJ2-1; 7 nucleotides match TRBD1. Germline CDR1 KGHSH, CDR2 LQKENI. This CDR3 spans 15 amino acids. Trimming cost V 2 bases and J 3 bases; bases outside gene matches: 4. CDR3 residues: CASSPEAGGYNEQFF. CDR3 sequence (DNA): TGTGCCAGCTCACCAGAGGCAGGGGGCTACAATGAGCAGTTCTTC.

The V and J genes are TRBV5-4 and TRBJ2-5; no clear D gene. The germline V and J ends were trimmed by 2 bases and 1 base, with 6 bases remaining between them. The CDR3 covers 13 residues. CDR1 is SGHNT, CDR2 YYREEE, per germline (reference sequence). CDR3 nucleotides: TGTGCCAGCAGCTTCGTCAGCCAAGAGACCCAGTACTTC. It is translated as CASSFVSQETQYF.

This clonotype was counted at least ten times. The gene calls are TRBV2 and TRBJ2-7; TRBD2 matches 7 bases. The J segment lost 3 bases and the V segment lost 2 bases, leaving 7 bases of the junction unmatched. There are 15 residues in the CDR3. Looked up from germline, CDR1 is SNHLY and CDR2 is FYNNEI. The CDR3 protein is CASSESTLAVYEQYF. The CDR3 DNA reads as TGTGCCAGCAGTGAATCCACCCTAGCGGTCTACGAGCAGTACTTC.

The chain is built from TRBV5-1 and TRBJ1-3, with 9 positions matching TRBD1. J lost 4 bases, V lost 0 bases, and 2 bases had no gene match. Germline V CDR1 and CDR2: SGHRS, YFSETQ. The CDR3 loop spans 15 amino acids. The CDR3 here is CASSLDRGRGNTIYF. The CDR3 DNA is TGCGCCAGCAGCTTGGACAGGGGGCGCGGAAACACCATATATTTT. The full variable domain, its missing parts supplied by reference TRBV5-1 and TRBJ1-3, is KAGVTQTPRYLIKTRGQQVTLSCSPISGHRSVSWYQQTPGQGLQFLFEYFSETQRNKGNFPGRFSGRQFSNSRSEMNVSTLELGDSALYLCASSLDRGRGNTIYFGEGSWLTVV.

This clonotype was seen at least ten times. The CDR3 DNA follows: TGTGCCAGCAGCTTAGGACGGACGAGCAATCAGCCCCAGCATTTT. Protein: CASSLGRTSNQPQHF. The V call is TRBV7-8, the J call TRBJ1-5; D is unclear. This CDR3 comprises 15 residues. Deletions cut 1 base from V and 1 base from J, with 8 bases between. Germline CDR1 and CDR2: SGHVS and FQNEAQ.

V and J are TRBV7-2 and TRBJ2-7; either TRBD1 or TRBD2 may fit D (6 bases each). V lost 6 bases to trimming and J lost 0 bases, with 15 bases between them. Germline CDR1 is SGHTA and CDR2 is FQGNSA. This CDR3 region has 15 residues. CDR3 sequence reads: CASRPVSGASYEQYF. The CDR3 DNA sequence: TGTGCCAGCAGGCCGGTTTCGGGGGCCTCCTACGAGCAGTACTTC.

This clonotype was counted ten times or more. The V and J genes are TRBV12-3 or TRBV12-4 and TRBJ2-4, with TRBD2 matching over 12 bases. The CDR3 is made up of 21 amino acids. Germline trimming cut 5 bases from V and 0 bases from J; bases unmatched to any gene: 17. CDR3 sequence (DNA): TGTGCCAGCAGTCGGAGACTAGCGGGGGCGCCGACTACCCTAGCCAAAAACATTCAGTACTTC. Translation gives CASSRRLAGAPTTLAKNIQYF.

This clonotype was detected a few times. The rearrangement uses TRBV6-6 and TRBJ2-7, with a tentative D call TRBD1 (6 bases). The CDR3 is 14 amino acids. V shed 5 bases and J shed 0 bases, with 11 bases lying between them. Germline lookup yields CDR1 MNHNY and CDR2 SVGAGI (reference sequence). CDR3 nucleotides: TGTGCCAGCAGTCGGGACACAAGCTCCTACGAGCAGTACTTC. Translated, it gives CASSRDTSSYEQYF.

The gene calls are TRBV18 and TRBJ2-3; D ambiguous. Trimming took 0 bases from V and 2 from J, leaving 9 bases between them. The CDR3 length is 15 residues. The germline CDR1 and CDR2 sequences are KGHSH and LQKENI. The CDR3 loop is CASSPPRSTTDTQYF. CDR3 DNA sequence: TGTGCCAGCTCACCACCTAGGTCTACCACAGATACGCAGTATTTT.

This clonotype has only a few counts. This CDR3 is CASSQAGAGNTEAFF. As DNA, the CDR3 is TGCGCCAGCAGCCAAGCTGGCGCGGGCAACACTGAAGCTTTCTTT. This chain joins TRBV4-1 and TRBJ1-1; no clear D. There are 15 residues in the CDR3. The germline gives CDR1 MGHRA, CDR2 YSYEKL. V gave up 1 base and J gave up 2 bases, with 11 bases separating them.

This clonotype was recorded many times. The V call is TRBV7-6, the J call TRBJ2-3, with 11 positions matching TRBD1. V shed 0 bases and J 2 bases; nucleotides not matched to a gene: 10. The CDR3 spans 19 residues. Looked up from germline, CDR1 is SGHVS and CDR2 is FNYEAQ. The CDR3 nucleotides read TGTGCCAGCAGCTTAGCTACACCGTCCGGACAGGGGGCCACAGATACGCAGTATTTT. This sequence encodes CASSLATPSGQGATDTQYF.

This clonotype was detected only a few times. The chain is built from TRBV6-1 and TRBJ1-5; no firm D call. CDR3 length: 16 residues. Germline V gene sequence: CDR1 MNHNS, CDR2 SASEGT. Trimming removed 8 bases at V and 8 bases at J, with 25 bases between. The CDR3 region is CASYPWGSPRGEPQHF. The CDR3 coding sequence is TGTGCCAGCTACCCCTGGGGTTCTCCTAGAGGAGAGCCCCAGCATTTT.

This clonotype was observed many times. J is TRBJ1-4 and V is TRBV20-1, with D possibly matching TRBD1 (5 bases). Per germline, CDR1 DFQATT and CDR2 SNEGSKA (reference sequence). The V gene lost 5 bases and the J gene lost 7 bases, with 14 bases spanning the gap. The CDR3 is 13 residues long. CDR3 residues: CSAVGVNGEKLFF. The DNA of the CDR3 is TGCAGTGCTGTGGGGGTGAACGGTGAAAAACTGTTTTTT.

Concerning this clonotype: A junction end diverges from the germline sequence, so it may reflect a read error. V and J are TRBV7-7 and TRBJ1-1; 8 bases are shared with TRBD1. The CDR3 consists of 14 residues. Germline V gene lookup returns CDR1 SSHAT and CDR2 FNYEAQ (reference sequence). Here the CDR3 reads CASSFQGARKGAFF. The CDR3 DNA is TGTGCTAGCAGCTTTCAGGGGGCGAGGAAAGGGGCTTTCTTT.

The chain links TRBV25-1 to TRBJ2-3, with TRBD2 identical over 7 bases. Germline V gene sequence: CDR1 MGHDK, CDR2 SYGVNS. V was clipped by 2 bases and J by 3 bases; unmatched bases: 5. The CDR3 covers 15 residues. In DNA form, the CDR3 reads TGTGCCAGCAGTGAAACGGGGAGGGGAACAGATACGCAGTATTTT. This codes for CASSETGRGTDTQYF.

This clonotype was found many times. This chain links TRBV3-1 with TRBJ2-1, with D possibly TRBD2 on 6 matching bases. CDR1 LGHDT and CDR2 YNNKEL come from the germline V gene (reference sequence). This CDR3 has 16 amino acids. Trimming took 0 bases from V and 3 from J, leaving 12 bases between them. CDR3 sequence (DNA): TGTGCCAGCAGCCAAGATCTCGGGACTTACTACAATGAGCAGTTCTTC. Translating gives CASSQDLGTYYNEQFF.

This clonotype appeared many times. The chain couples TRBV18 to TRBJ2-1; D is ambiguous. Trimming removed 1 base from V and 6 bases from J, with 13 bases in between. Germline CDR1 KGHSH, CDR2 LQKENI. This CDR3 contains 15 residues. CDR3 region: CASSPQPGRTNEQFF. The CDR3 nucleotides are TGTGCCAGCTCACCACAGCCTGGACGGACCAATGAGCAGTTCTTC.

The J gene is TRBJ2-7, the V gene TRBV2; 8 nucleotides line up with TRBD2. Germline values: CDR1 SNHLY, CDR2 FYNNEI. V shed 1 base, J shed 6 bases, and the junction held 5 bases outside the gene matches. This CDR3 is built from 14 residues. The CDR3, as DNA: TGTGCCAGCAGTGAAGGACTTGCGGGGGGCGAGCAGTACTTC. Protein product: CASSEGLAGGEQYF. The whole variable domain, remainder taken from reference TRBV2 and TRBJ2-7, is EPEVTQTPSHQVTQMGQEVILRCVPISNHLYFYWYRQILGQKVEFLVSFYNNEISEKSEIFDDQFSVERPDGSNFTLKIRSTKLEDSAMYFCASSEGLAGGEQYFGPGTRLTVT.

This clonotype was seen ten or more times. The chain joins TRBV29-1 to TRBJ1-5; weak D call: TRBD1 (5 bases). CDR3 length equals 14 residues. Germline V lookup: CDR1 SQVTM, CDR2 ANQGSEA. Trimming took off 6 bases at V and 7 bases at J, with 19 bases between the two ends. CDR3 DNA: TGCAGCGTCGCATTACAGGAGTTTGGACAGCCCCAGCATTTT. Encoded protein: CSVALQEFGQPQHF.

The CDR3 DNA is TGTGCCAGCAGTTTTGACCTCTCGGGGGAGCAGTACTTC. The encoded protein is CASSFDLSGEQYF. The chain couples TRBV7-9 to TRBJ2-7; D perhaps matches TRBD2 (5 bases). CDR1 and CDR2 (germline): SEHNR, FQNEAQ (reference sequence). This CDR3 region has 13 residues. The V gene lost 6 bases and the J gene lost 7 bases, with 16 bases spanning the gap.

This clonotype was detected ten times or more. The chain joins TRBV5-1 to TRBJ1-2; 8 positions agree with TRBD1. This CDR3 is 16 amino acids long. Germline trimming cut 0 bases from V and 6 bases from J; bases unmatched to any gene: 10. Germline V gene lookup returns CDR1 SGHRS and CDR2 YFSETQ. The CDR3 coding sequence is TGCGCCAGCAGCTTGGATGCAGGACAGGGCCCCAATGGCTACACCTTC. Residues: CASSLDAGQGPNGYTF. Filled out from reference TRBV5-1 and TRBJ1-2, the complete variable domain reads KAGVTQTPRYLIKTRGQQVTLSCSPISGHRSVSWYQQTPGQGLQFLFEYFSETQRNKGNFPGRFSGRQFSNSRSEMNVSTLELGDSALYLCASSLDAGQGPNGYTFGSGTRLTVV.

The J gene is TRBJ1-1, the V gene TRBV10-2, with D uncertain. The CDR3 has 13 amino acids. CDR1 WSHSY and CDR2 SAAADI come from the germline V gene. The germline V and J ends were trimmed by 0 bases and 6 bases, with 8 bases remaining between them. The CDR3, as DNA: TGCGCCAGCAGTGAGTCAGCAGGAGCTGAAGCTTTCTTT. Residues: CASSESAGAEAFF.

As DNA, the CDR3 is TGTGCCAGCAGCCCACTACAGGCTAGGGAGCAGTACTTC. It codes for CASSPLQAREQYF. V and J are TRBV3-1 and TRBJ2-7, with D possibly being TRBD1 (5 bases). Trimming took 4 bases from V and 7 from J, leaving 14 bases between them. Germline loops: CDR1 LGHDT, CDR2 YNNKEL (reference sequence). This CDR3 comprises 13 residues.

This clonotype was seen a few times. This chain links TRBV12-3 or TRBV12-4 with TRBJ1-2; D is undetermined. The V end was cut by 3 bases, the J end by 0 bases, with 5 bases between. This CDR3 has 13 amino acids. In DNA, the CDR3 is TGTGCCAGCAGTTTGCTAGCTAACTATGGCTACACCTTC. Protein product: CASSLLANYGYTF.

This clonotype showed up many times. This chain uses TRBV7-7 with TRBJ2-5, with D tentatively TRBD1 (7 bases). In germline, CDR1 is SSHAT, CDR2 FNYEAQ (reference sequence). The CDR3 totals 15 residues. CDR3 sequence: CASASQGDFQETQYF. CDR3 nucleotide sequence: TGTGCTAGCGCCTCCCAGGGGGACTTCCAAGAGACCCAGTACTTC.

This clonotype has a count of ten or more. The V call is TRBV5-4, the J call TRBJ1-6; D unclear. This CDR3 is built from 15 residues. Trimming left V 4 bases short and J 5 bases short, with 13 bases between. Germline CDR1 reads SGHNT; CDR2 reads YYREEE (reference sequence). Here the CDR3 reads CASSLIGVDNSPLHF. The CDR3 bases are TGTGCCAGCAGCCTCATTGGAGTCGATAATTCACCCCTCCACTTT.

This clonotype occurred many times. V and J are TRBV5-1 and TRBJ1-6, with 7 nucleotides matching TRBD1. There are 15 residues in the CDR3. The germline gives CDR1 SGHRS, CDR2 YFSETQ. V shed 7 bases, J shed 5 bases, and the junction held 9 bases outside the gene matches. In DNA, the CDR3 is TGCGCCAGCGGCGGGGACAGAACGGATAATTCACCCCTCCACTTT. Its protein is CASGGDRTDNSPLHF.